The 13 T cell receptor beta chains below come from one sample, sequenced in a study of T cell repertoires in cytomegalovirus infection (dated by TCRdb to about 2019). TCRdb names Illumina HiSeq 1500 as the instrument used. In-frame beta chains were kept once TCRdb had trimmed the public reads at Q25 with fastp and called clones with MiXCR. Rows with one shared CDR3 protein collapse into an entry with the most common genes and DNA. For this sample the table gives tens of thousands of distinct CDR3 sequences, of which around 3.8% were detected only once. The ten top clones hold around 22% of the sample. The specimen was PBMCs. Every receptor here comes from a human donor in good health (CMV status not recorded). Some clones in this sample may be carry-over from other donors' samples.

This clonotype came up many times. J is TRBJ2-7 and V is TRBV7-2; 7 bases are shared with TRBD1. CDR1 and CDR2 (germline): SGHTA, FQGNSA. Germline trimming cut 7 bases from V and 1 base from J; bases unmatched to any gene: 4. The CDR3 has 13 residues. In nucleotides, the CDR3 is TGTGCCAGCAAAGGGGGCGGTTCCTACGAGCAGTACTTC. Its translation: CASKGGGSYEQYF.

This clonotype occurred many times. For the CDR3, the DNA is TGTGCCAGTAGAACAACAGGGACAGGTGGGACCTATAGCAATCAGCCCCAGCATTTT. It yields the protein CASRTTGTGGTYSNQPQHF. V is TRBV19 and J is TRBJ1-5, with 8 bases lining up with TRBD1. Germline V CDR1 and CDR2: LNHDA, SQIVND (reference sequence). This CDR3 is 19 amino acids long. V dropped 6 bases and J dropped 0; count of bases not matched to a gene: 16.

This clonotype was observed at least ten times. V usage is TRBV7-2 and J usage is TRBJ1-2; possibly TRBD1 for D (6 bases). V dropped 5 bases and J dropped 5 bases, with 18 bases sitting between them. Germline CDR1 and CDR2: SGHTA and FQGNSA. CDR3 length: 15 amino acids. DNA for the CDR3: TGTGCCAGCAGCCCCCGGGGGCAGGGACGTTATGGCTACACCTTC. The encoded protein is CASSPRGQGRYGYTF.

This clonotype was seen many times. The chain recombines TRBV7-2 with TRBJ2-1; the D gene is possibly TRBD2 (7 bases). Germline assignment: CDR1 SGHTA and CDR2 FQGNSA. This CDR3 has 17 residues. V gave up 3 bases and J gave up 3 bases, with 18 bases separating them. The CDR3 loop is CASSFPFGGGNYNEQFF. CDR3 bases: TGTGCCAGCAGCTTTCCCTTCGGCGGGGGCAACTACAATGAGCAGTTCTTC.

Ten or more counts support this clonotype. The rearrangement links TRBV20-1 to TRBJ2-1; D is unresolved. The germline CDR1 and CDR2 sequences are DFQATT and SNEGSKA (reference sequence). This CDR3 is 14 amino acids long. V was shortened by 1 base and J by 0 bases, with 7 bases between the two germline ends. CDR3 region: CSARVASSYNEQFF. The CDR3 DNA reads TGCAGTGCTAGAGTTGCGAGCTCCTACAATGAGCAGTTCTTC.

This clonotype was recorded at least ten times. The chain couples TRBV7-2 to TRBJ2-7; TRBD2 matches at 7 bases. The V gene end was trimmed by 5 bases and the J gene end by 4 bases; junction bases not matched to a gene: 8. The germline CDR1 and CDR2 sequences are SGHTA and FQGNSA. This CDR3 is built from 14 residues. The CDR3 spells CASSVGGTAYEQYF. The CDR3 bases are TGTGCCAGCAGCGTGGGAGGGACGGCGTACGAGCAGTACTTC.

This clonotype was recorded at least ten times. The chain is built from TRBV7-8 and TRBJ2-3, with D possibly being TRBD1 (6 bases). The V gene's germline CDR1 is SGHVS and CDR2 FQNEAQ. The CDR3 covers 13 residues. V was pared by 11 bases and J by 0 bases, with 12 bases between. In nucleotides, the CDR3 is TGTGCCCTGGGGGCAGACAGCACAGATACGCAGTATTTT. Its protein product is CALGADSTDTQYF.

This clonotype was recorded at least ten times. The chain has TRBV4-2 and TRBJ1-4; a weak D match, TRBD1 (5 bases). Deletions cut 4 bases from V and 5 bases from J, with 11 bases between. The CDR3 has 14 amino acids. Germline V gene lookup returns CDR1 LGHNA and CDR2 YNFKEQ. CDR3 DNA sequence: TGTGCCAGCAGCCGGGACGGGGGAAATGAAAAACTGTTTTTT. Translating gives CASSRDGGNEKLFF.

Ten or more counts support this clonotype. The chain joins TRBV7-9 to TRBJ1-6; 8 bases agree with TRBD1. The CDR3 is 16 residues long. The germline V gene has CDR1 SEHNR and CDR2 FQNEAQ (reference sequence). With 6 bases clipped from V and 6 bases from J, the junction kept 10 bases outside the gene matches. This chain's CDR3 is CASRPTADRVNSPLHF. The CDR3 DNA reads as TGTGCCAGCAGGCCCACTGCGGACAGGGTTAATTCACCCCTCCACTTT.

This clonotype was found many times. The genes are TRBV7-2 and TRBJ1-2; tentatively, D is TRBD1 (5 bases). Germline V gene data show CDR1 as SGHTA and CDR2 as FQGNSA. The CDR3 extends over 13 amino acids. The V end was cut by 4 bases, the J end by 7 bases, with 13 bases between. CDR3 DNA sequence: TGTGCCAGCAGCTCCCGTTGGGGACTTGGCTACACCTTC. Its protein is CASSSRWGLGYTF.

This clonotype was recorded at least ten times. The chain carries TRBV7-2 and TRBJ1-2; 10 nucleotides match TRBD1. V trimming: 5 bases; J trimming: 2 bases; junction bases outside the gene matches: 8. Germline CDR1 is SGHTA and CDR2 is FQGNSA. CDR3 length equals 16 residues. The CDR3 sequence: CASSRRTGGGNYGYTF. The CDR3, as DNA: TGTGCCAGCAGCCGTAGGACAGGGGGGGGGAACTATGGCTACACCTTC.

This clonotype came up many times. The chain is built from TRBV7-2 and TRBJ1-6; perhaps TRBD1 as D (5 bases). V dropped 2 bases and J dropped 7 bases, with 12 bases sitting between them. Germline V lookup: CDR1 SGHTA, CDR2 FQGNSA. CDR3 length: 15 amino acids. The CDR3 DNA reads as TGTGCCAGCAGCTTAAACGGACAAGGCAATTCACCCCTCCACTTT. Protein product: CASSLNGQGNSPLHF.

This clonotype was observed at least ten times. This rearrangement joins TRBV7-2 to TRBJ2-1, with 8 bases aligning to TRBD1. Germline loops: CDR1 SGHTA, CDR2 FQGNSA. This CDR3 contains 15 residues. Losses at the gene ends were 5 bases for V and 5 bases for J; bases not matched to a gene: 8. The CDR3 is CASSPRTGRNNEQFF. The DNA of the CDR3 is TGTGCCAGCAGCCCCCGGACAGGGCGAAACAATGAGCAGTTCTTC.